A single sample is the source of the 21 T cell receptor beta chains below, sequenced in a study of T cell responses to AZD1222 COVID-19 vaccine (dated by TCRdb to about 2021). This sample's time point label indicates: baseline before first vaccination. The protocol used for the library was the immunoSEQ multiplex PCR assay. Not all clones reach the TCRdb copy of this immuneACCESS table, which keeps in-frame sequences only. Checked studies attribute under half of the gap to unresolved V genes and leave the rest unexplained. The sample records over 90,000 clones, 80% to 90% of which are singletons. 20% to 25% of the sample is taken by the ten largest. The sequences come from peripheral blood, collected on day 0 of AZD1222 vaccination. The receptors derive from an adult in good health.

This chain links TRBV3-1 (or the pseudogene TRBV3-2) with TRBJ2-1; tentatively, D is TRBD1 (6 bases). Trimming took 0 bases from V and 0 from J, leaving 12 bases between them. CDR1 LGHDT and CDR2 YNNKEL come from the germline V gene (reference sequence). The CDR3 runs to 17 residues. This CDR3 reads CASSQESGASSYNEQFF. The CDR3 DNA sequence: TGTGCCAGCAGCCAAGAATCAGGGGCTAGCTCCTACAATGAGCAGTTCTTC.

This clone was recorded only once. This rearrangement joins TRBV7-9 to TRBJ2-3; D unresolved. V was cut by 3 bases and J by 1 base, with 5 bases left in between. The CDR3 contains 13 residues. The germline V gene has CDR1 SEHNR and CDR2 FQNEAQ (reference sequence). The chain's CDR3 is CASSLDGTDTQYF. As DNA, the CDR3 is TGTGCCAGCAGCTTGGACGGCACAGATACGCAGTATTTT. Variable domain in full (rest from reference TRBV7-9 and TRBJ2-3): DTGVSQNPRHKITKRGQNVTFRCDPISEHNRLYWYRQTLGQGPEFLTYFQNEAQLEKSRLLSDRFSAERPKGSFSTLEIQRTEQGDSAMYLCASSLDGTDTQYFGPGTRLTVL.

The CDR3, as DNA: TGTGCCAGCAGTCCCTGGCTGGGGGGAGACCGAGGCGAGCAGTACTTC. This codes for CASSPWLGGDRGEQYF. The chain is built from TRBV27 and TRBJ2-7; a possible D gene is TRBD2 (6 bases). The V end was cut by 5 bases, the J end by 6 bases, with 23 bases between. CDR3 size: 16 residues. Germline assignment: CDR1 MNHEY and CDR2 SMNVEV (reference sequence).

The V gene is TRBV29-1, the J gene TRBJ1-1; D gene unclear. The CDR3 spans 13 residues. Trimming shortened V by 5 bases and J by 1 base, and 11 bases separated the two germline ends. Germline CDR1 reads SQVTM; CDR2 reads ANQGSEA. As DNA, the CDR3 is TGCAGCGTTTTGGCGGGGAAGAACACTGAAGCTTTCTTT. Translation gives CSVLAGKNTEAFF.

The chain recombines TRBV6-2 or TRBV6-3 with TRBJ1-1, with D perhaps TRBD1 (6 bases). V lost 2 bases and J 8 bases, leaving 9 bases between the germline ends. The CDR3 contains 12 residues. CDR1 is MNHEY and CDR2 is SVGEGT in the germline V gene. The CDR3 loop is CASSYVGTEAFF. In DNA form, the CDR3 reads TGTGCCAGCAGTTACGTTGGGACAGAAGCTTTCTTT.

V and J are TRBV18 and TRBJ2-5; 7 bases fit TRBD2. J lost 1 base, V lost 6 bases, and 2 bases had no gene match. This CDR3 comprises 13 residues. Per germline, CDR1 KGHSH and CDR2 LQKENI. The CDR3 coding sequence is TGTGCCAGCTCTGGGGGGGGCCAAGAGACCCAGTACTTC. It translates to CASSGGGQETQYF.

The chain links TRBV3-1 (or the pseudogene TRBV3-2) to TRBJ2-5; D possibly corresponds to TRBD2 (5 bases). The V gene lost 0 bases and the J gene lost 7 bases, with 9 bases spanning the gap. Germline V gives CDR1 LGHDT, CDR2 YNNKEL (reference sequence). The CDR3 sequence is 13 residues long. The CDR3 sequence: CASSQDERGTQYF. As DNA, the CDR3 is TGTGCCAGCAGCCAAGATGAACGGGGGACCCAGTACTTC.

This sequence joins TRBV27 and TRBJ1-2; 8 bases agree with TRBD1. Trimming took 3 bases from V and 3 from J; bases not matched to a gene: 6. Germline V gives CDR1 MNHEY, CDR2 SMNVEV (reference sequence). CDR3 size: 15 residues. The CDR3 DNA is TGTGCCAGCAGTTTTGGGCAGGGGGCCGACTATGGCTACACCTTC. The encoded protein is CASSFGQGADYGYTF.

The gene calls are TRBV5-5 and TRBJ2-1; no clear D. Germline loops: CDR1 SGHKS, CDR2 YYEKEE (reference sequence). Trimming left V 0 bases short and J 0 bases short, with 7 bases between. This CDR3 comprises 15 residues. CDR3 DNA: TGTGCCAGCAGCTTGGATGACATCTCCTACAATGAGCAGTTCTTC. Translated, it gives CASSLDDISYNEQFF.

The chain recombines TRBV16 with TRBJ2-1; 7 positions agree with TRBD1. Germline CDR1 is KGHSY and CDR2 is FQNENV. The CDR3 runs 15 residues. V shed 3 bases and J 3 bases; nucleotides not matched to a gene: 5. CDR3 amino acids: CASSQMTGSYNEQFF. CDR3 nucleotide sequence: TGTGCCAGCAGCCAGATGACAGGGAGCTACAATGAGCAGTTCTTC.

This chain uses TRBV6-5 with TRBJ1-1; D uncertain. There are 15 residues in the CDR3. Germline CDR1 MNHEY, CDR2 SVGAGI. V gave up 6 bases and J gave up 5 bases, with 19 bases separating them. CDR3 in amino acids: CASRYDNRAATEAFF. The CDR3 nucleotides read TGTGCCAGCAGGTACGACAACCGGGCGGCAACTGAAGCTTTCTTT.

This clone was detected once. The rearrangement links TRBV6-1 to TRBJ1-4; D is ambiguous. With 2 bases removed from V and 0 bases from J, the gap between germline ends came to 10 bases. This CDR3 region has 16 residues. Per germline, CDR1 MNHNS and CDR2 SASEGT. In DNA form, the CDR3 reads TGTGCCAGCAGTGAAATCATGATTCCAACTAATGAAAAACTGTTTTTT. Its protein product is CASSEIMIPTNEKLFF.

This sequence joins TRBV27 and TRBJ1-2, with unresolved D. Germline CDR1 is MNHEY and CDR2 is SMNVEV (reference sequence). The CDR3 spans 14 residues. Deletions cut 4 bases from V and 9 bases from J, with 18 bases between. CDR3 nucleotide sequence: TGTGCCAGCAGTTCCCCCGCGACACCGGGGAGCTACACCTTC. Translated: CASSSPATPGSYTF.

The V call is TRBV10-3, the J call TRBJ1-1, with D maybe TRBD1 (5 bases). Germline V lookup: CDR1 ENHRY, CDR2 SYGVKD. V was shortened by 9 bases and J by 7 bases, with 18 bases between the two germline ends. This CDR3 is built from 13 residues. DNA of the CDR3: TGTGCCATTGGGGGGGATATACGGGGTGAAGCTTTCTTT. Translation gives CAIGGDIRGEAFF.

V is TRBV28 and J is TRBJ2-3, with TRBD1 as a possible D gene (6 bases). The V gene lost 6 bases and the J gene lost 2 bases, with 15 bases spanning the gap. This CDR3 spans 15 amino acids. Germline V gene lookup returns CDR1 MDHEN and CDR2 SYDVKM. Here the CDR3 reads CASRAPGHHTDTQYF. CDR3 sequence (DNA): TGTGCCAGCAGGGCCCCGGGACACCACACAGATACGCAGTATTTT.

The CDR3 coding sequence is TGCGCCAGCAGCTGGGTGGGGGGCACCAATGAGCAGTTCTTC. This sequence encodes CASSWVGGTNEQFF. The chain uses TRBV5-1 and TRBJ2-1, with D perhaps TRBD1 or TRBD2 (6 bases each). Germline V gene sequence: CDR1 SGHRS, CDR2 YFSETQ. This CDR3 is built from 14 residues. Trimming took off 3 bases at V and 6 bases at J, with 13 bases between the two ends.

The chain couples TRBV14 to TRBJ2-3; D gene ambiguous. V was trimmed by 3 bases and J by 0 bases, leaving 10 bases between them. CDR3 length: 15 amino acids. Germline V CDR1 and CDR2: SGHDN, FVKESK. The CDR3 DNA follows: TGTGCCAGCAGCCACGTAACTCCCAGCACAGATACGCAGTATTTT. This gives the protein CASSHVTPSTDTQYF.

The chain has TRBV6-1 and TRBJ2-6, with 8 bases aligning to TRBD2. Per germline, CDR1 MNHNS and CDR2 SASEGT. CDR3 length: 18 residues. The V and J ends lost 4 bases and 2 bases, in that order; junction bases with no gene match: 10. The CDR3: CASSAPSGTRTGANVLTF. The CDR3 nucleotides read TGTGCCAGCAGTGCCCCCTCCGGGACTAGGACTGGGGCCAACGTCCTGACTTTC.

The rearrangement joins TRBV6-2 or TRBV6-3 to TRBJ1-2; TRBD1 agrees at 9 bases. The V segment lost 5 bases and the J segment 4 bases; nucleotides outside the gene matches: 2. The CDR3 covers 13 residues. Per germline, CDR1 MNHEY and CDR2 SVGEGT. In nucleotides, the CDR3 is TGTGCCAGCAGTGCGGGACAGGGCTATGGCTACACCTTC. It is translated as CASSAGQGYGYTF.

The CDR3 is CASSLAGTSGSYNEQFF. The CDR3 DNA reads TGTGCCAGCAGCTTAGCCGGGACTAGCGGCTCCTACAATGAGCAGTTCTTC. This chain uses TRBV7-2 with TRBJ2-1; 11 bases align to TRBD2. V lost 0 bases and J lost 0; bases outside the gene matches: 1. CDR3 length: 17 amino acids. Germline-derived CDR1 and CDR2 are SGHTA and FQGNSA.

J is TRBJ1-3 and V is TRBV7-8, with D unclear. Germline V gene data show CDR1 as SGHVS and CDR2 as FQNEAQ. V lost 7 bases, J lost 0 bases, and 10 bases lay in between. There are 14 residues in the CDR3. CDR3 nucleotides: TGTGCCAGCACCCGATCGGTCTCTGGAAACACCATATATTTT. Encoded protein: CASTRSVSGNTIYF.